These T cell receptor beta chains were read from a single sample in a study of T cell changes during pregnancy in multiple sclerosis. Generated by immunoSEQ multiplex PCR, the TCRdb table keeps only in-frame clones and is missing some. The table includes 50,000 or so clones, 92% detected once. Material: CD4+ T cells from peripheral blood mononuclear cells, obtained after pregnancy. Every receptor here comes from a female donor with multiple sclerosis, enrolled in a pregnancy study. CDR3s include the opening cysteine and the closing phenylalanine or tryptophan. A D gene is named only where the DNA matches it firmly. The size field is filled for only some rows; it gives once, few, many or a size class.

TRBD1	TRBJ2-7	TRBV5-4	-	TGTGCCAGCAGCTTGGCAGGGGGAAGGGGCGAGCAGTACTTC	CASSLAGGRGEQYF
-	TRBJ2-1	TRBV19	-	TGTGCCAGTAGTATAGCTAAAGGGCGGGGTGAGCAGTTCTTC	CASSIAKGRGEQFF
-	TRBJ1-1	TRBV20-1	few	TGCAGTGCTAGATCAGGGGAGTACGCTTTCTTT	CSARSGEYAFF
-	TRBJ1-1	TRBV5-1	-	TGCGCCAGCAGCTTGGTAGCGGGGGCGAACACTGAAGCTTTCTTT	CASSLVAGANTEAFF
-	TRBJ2-7	TRBV6-5	-	TGTGCCAGCAGTTACTCGAGGGTAAGGACCTTGAACGAGCAGTACTTC	CASSYSRVRTLNEQYF
TRBD1	TRBJ1-2	TRBV5-1	-	TGCGCCAGCAGCTTGGACGGGACAGGGGCCTTTGGTGCCACCTTC	CASSLDGTGAFGATF
TRBD2	TRBJ2-5	TRBV11-3	-	TGTGCCAGCAGCGCGGCGGGAGGCCAAGAGACCCAGTACTTC	CASSAAGGQETQYF
-	TRBJ2-3	TRBV7-6	-	TGTGCCAGCAGCTTAGAGCGGACTAGCACAGATACGCAGTATTTT	CASSLERTSTDTQYF
-	TRBJ1-1	TRBV14	few	TGTGCCAGCAGCCGTCAGGGCCTCATGAACACTGAAGCTTTCTTT	CASSRQGLMNTEAFF
-	TRBJ2-5	TRBV10-3	-	TGTGCCACGGGGGTCGACAGCAAAGAGACCCAGTACTTC	CATGVDSKETQYF
-	TRBJ2-7	TRBV18	-	TGTGCCAGCTCACTCGGGTGGGACGAGCAGTACTTC	CASSLGWDEQYF
TRBD1	TRBJ1-2	TRBV28	-	TGTGCCAGCAGTTTACGGACAGGGGGCCTAGCTAACTATGGCTACACCTTC	CASSLRTGGLANYGYTF
TRBD1	TRBJ1-1	TRBV18	-	TGTGCCAGCTCGCCGTCGACAGGGCACAACACTGAAGCTTTCTTT	CASSPSTGHNTEAFF
-	TRBJ2-3	TRBV30	-	TGTGCCTCAAACGGTGGGGGGAACACAGATACGCAGTATTTT	CASNGGGNTDTQYF
-	TRBJ2-6	TRBV5-1	-	TGCGCCAGCAGCTTGGATGAGGTATCTGGGGCCAACGTCCTGACTTTC	CASSLDEVSGANVLTF
TRBD1	TRBJ2-1	TRBV11-2	-	TGTGCCAGCAGCTCGACAGGGGGAATGTACAATGAGCAGTTCTTC	CASSSTGGMYNEQFF
TRBD1	TRBJ1-2	TRBV28	-	TGTGCCAGCAGTCCTCCGGGACAGTCCTTGATCTATGGCTACACCTTC	CASSPPGQSLIYGYTF
TRBD1	TRBJ1-4	TRBV18	-	TGTGCCAGCTCACCACCGGGGACAGGGAACGAAAAACTGTTTTTT	CASSPPGTGNEKLFF
TRBD2	TRBJ2-1	TRBV4-2	once	TGTGCCAGCAGCAGCGCCGCTGCTAGCGGGAGTATCTACAATGAGCAGTTCTTC	CASSSAAASGSIYNEQFF
TRBD1	TRBJ2-5	TRBV28	-	TGTGCCAGCAGTTTAGGAGACCGGACAGGGGGCGAGAAGACCCAGTACTTC	CASSLGDRTGGEKTQYF
TRBD2	TRBJ2-7	TRBV7-2	-	TGTGCCAGCAGTCCCGGACTAGCGGGAGGTGTCTACGAGCAGTACTTC	CASSPGLAGGVYEQYF
TRBD2	TRBJ2-1	TRBV5-6	-	TGTGCCAGCAGTCCCACGGGACTAGCGGGAGTCAACAATGAGCAGTTCTTC	CASSPTGLAGVNNEQFF
-	TRBJ1-2	TRBV6-6	-	TGTGCCAGCAGGGGGACCGGGACACCCTATGGCTACACCTTC	CASRGTGTPYGYTF
-	TRBJ2-7	TRBV11-3	-	TGTGCCAGCAGCTTAATCTGGGGAGTGAAGGAGCAGTACTTC	CASSLIWGVKEQYF
-	TRBJ1-3	TRBV14	-	TGTGCCAGCAGCCTCCGGACAGTCTCTGGAAACACCATATATTTT	CASSLRTVSGNTIYF
-	TRBJ2-7	TRBV2	once	TGTGCCAGCTTTCTCCGGGGTAGGTCCTACGAGCAGTACTTC	CASFLRGRSYEQYF
-	TRBJ2-7	TRBV4-3	-	TGCGCCAGCAGCCAAGCCGGGACAACCTACGAGCAGTACTTC	CASSQAGTTYEQYF
-	TRBJ2-1	TRBV14	-	TGTGCCAGCAGCTTTCGCCGGGAGCAGTTCTTC	CASSFRREQFF
-	TRBJ1-1	TRBV5-6	once	TGTGCCAGCAGCCCCACCAGGAACACTGAAGCTTTCTTT	CASSPTRNTEAFF
-	TRBJ1-1	TRBV7-2	-	TGTGCCAGCAGCTTAGGGTCAGGGAACACTGAAGCTTTCTTT	CASSLGSGNTEAFF
-	TRBJ2-4	TRBV5-1	few	TGCGCCAGCAGCTTGGAAGCCCCCCGTGCTCTAGCCAAAAACATTCAGTACTTC	CASSLEAPRALAKNIQYF
TRBD1	TRBJ1-2	TRBV28	once	TGTGCCAGCAGCCGCACGGACAGGGCAAACTATGGCTACACCTTC	CASSRTDRANYGYTF
-	TRBJ2-4	TRBV18	-	TGTGCCAGCTCACCCCTTGGTCAAGGGGACATTCAGTACTTC	CASSPLGQGDIQYF
TRBD2	TRBJ2-5	TRBV14	-	TGTGCCAGCAGCAATCTTCAGGGGACTAGCCGAATGACCCAGTACTTC	CASSNLQGTSRMTQYF
TRBD1	TRBJ1-2	TRBV30	-	TGTGCCTGGAATCGACAGGGCCGATTCTTGGGTGGCTACACCTTC	CAWNRQGRFLGGYTF
TRBD1	TRBJ1-5	TRBV19	-	TGTGCCAGTAGTGTCGGGACAGGGAGGGGTGAGACCCAGCATTTT	CASSVGTGRGETQHF
-	TRBJ2-7	TRBV28	-	TGTGCCAGCACCCTGGGACTCGCCTACGAGCAGTACTTC	CASTLGLAYEQYF
TRBD2	TRBJ2-3	TRBV9	once	TGTGCCAGCAGCATGAGCGGGAGGGGGGGCACAGATACGCAGTATTTT	CASSMSGRGGTDTQYF
TRBD1	TRBJ2-7	TRBV7-2	-	TGTGCCAGCAGCACGCAACAGGGGGCTCTCTACGAGCAGTACTTC	CASSTQQGALYEQYF
-	TRBJ2-5	TRBV7-6	once	TGTGCCAGCAGCTTAGTGGCAGGGACTTCCCAAGAGACCCAGTACTTC	CASSLVAGTSQETQYF
-	TRBJ2-1	TRBV10-3	-	TGTGCCATCAGCGGGAGTTACAATGAGCAGTTCTTC	CAISGSYNEQFF
-	TRBJ1-2	TRBV11-2	once	TGTGCCAGCAGCTTAGACAGGACAGCGCTGGGCTACACCTTC	CASSLDRTALGYTF
-	TRBJ2-3	TRBV29-1	-	TGCAGCGTTGGCAAGGGGGCAGATACGCAGTATTTT	CSVGKGADTQYF
-	TRBJ2-1	TRBV5-1	-	TGCGCCAGCAGCAAGGGACAAAACAATGAGCAGTTCTTC	CASSKGQNNEQFF
TRBD2	TRBJ2-7	TRBV11-3	-	TGTGCCAGCAGCTTAGGTGGCGCTAGCGGGAGGAACGAGCAGTACTTC	CASSLGGASGRNEQYF
TRBD2	TRBJ2-1	TRBV29-1	once	TGCAGCGTTGATGGCGGGAGAGGGGACAATGAGCAGTTCTTC	CSVDGGRGDNEQFF
TRBD2	TRBJ2-1	TRBV30	once	TGTGCCTGGAGTTTCGAGCGGGAGGTTGGGAGCTCCTACAATGAGCAGTTCTTC	CAWSFEREVGSSYNEQFF
TRBD2	TRBJ2-2	TRBV30	-	TGTGCCTGGATGACGGGAGGGAACACCGGGGAGCTGTTTTTT	CAWMTGGNTGELFF
-	TRBJ2-7	TRBV4-2	-	TGTGCCAGCAGCCAAGAGAGATGGTCCTCCCCGAACGAGCAGTACTTC	CASSQERWSSPNEQYF
-	TRBJ1-1	TRBV19	-	TGTGCCAGTAGTATAGATCTTGGGGGAGGCACTGAAGCTTTCTTT	CASSIDLGGGTEAFF